The 8 T cell receptor beta chains below all came from one sample that was sequenced in a study of technical replicates of blood from several donors. Only in-frame clones appear in the TCRdb table, and some are missing; sequencing was by immunoSEQ multiplex PCR. The table has tens of thousands of clones, more than 90% seen once. The sample consisted of PBMCs. The receptor set was obtained from a human donor in good health. Some clones in this sample may be carry-over from other donors' samples.

The chain recombines TRBV5-1 with TRBJ2-4; 7 bases are shared with TRBD1. The germline V gene encodes CDR1 SGHRS and CDR2 YFSETQ. This CDR3 region has 15 residues. After removal of 4 bases from V and 0 bases from J, the junction contained 4 bases not matched to a gene. In DNA, the CDR3 is TGCGCCAGCAGCCCTGACAGGGTAGCCAAAAACATTCAGTACTTC. Translating gives CASSPDRVAKNIQYF.

This clone was seen a single time. The chain is built from TRBV13 and TRBJ2-7; 10 bases line up with TRBD1. Per the germline V gene, CDR1 is PRHDT and CDR2 is FYEKMQ (reference sequence). The CDR3 runs to 15 residues. Trimming cost V 4 bases and J 4 bases; bases outside gene matches: 7. The CDR3 DNA reads as TGTGCCAGCAGCTCAACCGGGACAGGGGCATACGAGCAGTACTTC. Translating gives CASSSTGTGAYEQYF.

V usage is TRBV19 and J usage is TRBJ1-1; tentative D call: TRBD1 (6 bases). Trimming took 4 bases from V and 2 from J, leaving 11 bases between them. The germline V gene has CDR1 LNHDA and CDR2 SQIVND (reference sequence). This CDR3 has 14 amino acids. As DNA, the CDR3 is TGTGCCAGTAGTACAAACAGGGAAAACACTGAAGCTTTCTTT. Translation: CASSTNRENTEAFF.

This chain joins TRBV25-1 and TRBJ1-2; 12 nucleotides match TRBD1. The germline CDR1 and CDR2 sequences are MGHDK and SYGVNS. The CDR3 sequence is 17 residues long. With 1 base clipped from V and 3 bases from J, the junction kept 6 bases outside the gene matches. The CDR3 protein is CASSEWGQGANDYGYTF. CDR3 bases: TGTGCCAGCAGTGAATGGGGACAGGGGGCAAACGACTATGGCTACACCTTC.

The chain combines TRBV11-2 with TRBJ1-2, with D possibly being TRBD1 (5 bases). Germline V gene data show CDR1 as SGHAT and CDR2 as FQNNGV. CDR3 size: 13 residues. Trimming cost V 5 bases and J 4 bases, with 11 bases left between them. The CDR3 region is CASSPDNLYGYTF. In DNA form, the CDR3 reads TGTGCCAGCAGCCCGGACAACCTCTATGGCTACACCTTC.

The rearrangement joins TRBV19 to TRBJ1-2; no clear D. Trimming took off 6 bases at V and 2 bases at J, with 13 bases between the two ends. From germline, CDR1 is LNHDA and CDR2 SQIVND (reference sequence). The CDR3 loop spans 14 amino acids. The CDR3 reads CASRLTGLNYGYTF. As DNA, the CDR3 is TGTGCCAGTAGACTGACGGGGTTAAACTATGGCTACACCTTC.

This chain connects TRBV5-1 to TRBJ2-2; TRBD2 is a possible D gene (5 bases). V was cut by 5 bases and J by 3 bases, with 14 bases left in between. Germline CDR1 is SGHRS and CDR2 is YFSETQ. There are 15 residues in the CDR3. This CDR3 reads CASSKLESYTGELFF. The CDR3 bases are TGCGCCAGCAGTAAACTAGAGTCGTACACCGGGGAGCTGTTTTTT.

This chain links TRBV7-2 with TRBJ2-7; 7 bases are shared with TRBD2. Per germline, CDR1 SGHTA and CDR2 FQGNSA. There are 15 residues in the CDR3. V shed 3 bases, J shed 0 bases, and the junction held 5 bases outside the gene matches. The CDR3 DNA reads TGTGCCAGCAGCTTTCAAGCGGGGAGCTCCTACGAGCAGTACTTC. The encoded protein is CASSFQAGSSYEQYF.